This is a list of T cell receptor beta chains from one sample in a study of blood T cell repertoires in COVID-19. Repertoires were generated with immunoSEQ multiplex PCR, while TCRdb's copy carries only in-frame clones and drops some. Of approximately 180,000 clones in the sample, roughly 87% were seen once. The source material was peripheral blood. The receptors come from a woman aged 70-85 years with acute or convalescent COVID-19. Each CDR3 is given with its conserved first and last residue. The D gene is left open where the match is weak. Expanded clones are given a class, and other clones once, few, many or no size at all.

j_call: TRBJ2-1; d_call: NA; v_call: TRBV9; clone_size: NA; cdr3_nt: TGTGCCAGCACCCTCCCCGACAGCAATGAGCAGTTCTTC; cdr3_aa: CASTLPDSNEQFF
j_call: TRBJ2-2; d_call: NA; v_call: TRBV20-1; clone_size: NA; cdr3_nt: TGCAGTGCTAGTCCCCTTGGGTTAGCCCGATCGAACACCGGGGAGCTGTTTTTT; cdr3_aa: CSASPLGLARSNTGELFF
j_call: TRBJ2-1; d_call: TRBD1; v_call: TRBV7-2; clone_size: NA; cdr3_nt: TGTGCCAGCAGCTTAGCTAGACAGGGGGGTGGTGAGCAGTTCTTC; cdr3_aa: CASSLARQGGGEQFF
j_call: TRBJ2-2; d_call: TRBD1; v_call: TRBV6-1; clone_size: NA; cdr3_nt: TGTGCCAGCAGTGTCGTGACAGGGTACCTTGCCGGGGAGCTGTTTTTT; cdr3_aa: CASSVVTGYLAGELFF
j_call: TRBJ1-5; d_call: NA; v_call: TRBV5-6; clone_size: NA; cdr3_nt: TGTGCCAGCAGCTTGGGGGCAGAGTATCAGCCCCAGCATTTT; cdr3_aa: CASSLGAEYQPQHF
j_call: TRBJ2-2; d_call: NA; v_call: TRBV10-3; clone_size: few; cdr3_nt: TGTGCCATCAGAAATTCAGGGGCCGTCGGGGAGCTGTTTTTT; cdr3_aa: CAIRNSGAVGELFF
j_call: TRBJ2-7; d_call: TRBD2; v_call: TRBV14; clone_size: NA; cdr3_nt: TGTGCCAGCAGCAAAACGACTAGCGGGAGATTCCTAGACTACGAGCAGTACTTC; cdr3_aa: CASSKTTSGRFLDYEQYF
j_call: TRBJ2-2; d_call: TRBD2; v_call: TRBV7-2; clone_size: NA; cdr3_nt: TGTGCCAGCAGCTTACTTAGCGGGGTTACCGGGGAGCTGTTTTTT; cdr3_aa: CASSLLSGVTGELFF
j_call: TRBJ2-1; d_call: NA; v_call: TRBV5-1; clone_size: NA; cdr3_nt: TGCGCCAGCAGCAGATCACAGGGTAGCTCCTACAATGAGCAGTTCTTC; cdr3_aa: CASSRSQGSSYNEQFF
j_call: TRBJ2-7; d_call: NA; v_call: TRBV5-1; clone_size: NA; cdr3_nt: TGCGCCAGCAGCTTGGACTCAGGGAGGACCTACGAGCAGTACTTC; cdr3_aa: CASSLDSGRTYEQYF
j_call: TRBJ2-7; d_call: NA; v_call: TRBV12-3/TRBV12-4; clone_size: NA; cdr3_nt: TGTGCCAGCAGCCGGGACTCCTACGAGCAGTACTTC; cdr3_aa: CASSRDSYEQYF
j_call: TRBJ2-1; d_call: NA; v_call: TRBV27; clone_size: NA; cdr3_nt: TGTGCCAGCAGTTCTAACAATGAGCAGTTCTTC; cdr3_aa: CASSSNNEQFF
j_call: TRBJ1-6; d_call: TRBD1; v_call: TRBV18; clone_size: once; cdr3_nt: TGTGCCACCGTTGGGACAGGAGGAAATTCACCCCTCCACTTT; cdr3_aa: CATVGTGGNSPLHF
j_call: TRBJ1-2; d_call: TRBD1; v_call: TRBV6-5; clone_size: NA; cdr3_nt: TGTGCCAGCAGTTACTCCCTGACAGGGGTCTATGGCTACACCTTC; cdr3_aa: CASSYSLTGVYGYTF
j_call: TRBJ1-4; d_call: NA; v_call: TRBV19; clone_size: NA; cdr3_nt: TGTGCCAGTAGTATAAGCGGGGGAATTGGAGGAAAACTGTTTTTT; cdr3_aa: CASSISGGIGGKLFF
j_call: TRBJ2-1; d_call: TRBD2; v_call: TRBV28; clone_size: NA; cdr3_nt: TGTGCCAGCAGTATTAGCGGGAGCTTTAATGAGCAGTTCTTC; cdr3_aa: CASSISGSFNEQFF
j_call: TRBJ1-2; d_call: NA; v_call: TRBV5-4; clone_size: NA; cdr3_nt: TGTGCCAGCAGCCCGGACAAGAACTATGGCTACACCTTC; cdr3_aa: CASSPDKNYGYTF